The 27 T cell receptor beta chains below were found in one sample sequenced in a study of shared clonotypes between healthy human individuals. Libraries were prepared by immunoSEQ multiplex PCR; TCRdb keeps only in-frame clonotypes and omits some of them. The sample includes about 700,000 clones, 74% seen only once; the top ten take 1.5% to 2%. The material sequenced was memory CD4+ T cells sorted from blood. Documented subset: CD45RA-negative fraction. Receptors originate from a woman younger than 45 in good health.

This clone was seen only a few times. The rearrangement joins TRBV5-1 to TRBJ2-3, with TRBD2 matching over 8 bases. This CDR3 has 17 amino acids. The V and J ends lost 4 bases and 1 base, in that order; junction bases with no gene match: 11. Germline V gene lookup returns CDR1 SGHRS and CDR2 YFSETQ. Here the CDR3 DNA reads TGCGCCAGCAGCGGAAGGACTAGCAGGTTCGGCACAGATACGCAGTATTTT. This sequence encodes CASSGRTSRFGTDTQYF.

The CDR3 loop reads CASSLAVGGYGYTF. For the CDR3, the DNA is TGCGCCAGCAGCTTGGCTGTCGGGGGCTATGGCTACACCTTC. The chain couples TRBV5-1 to TRBJ1-2; TRBD1 might be the D (5 bases). CDR1 is SGHRS, CDR2 YFSETQ, per germline. The CDR3 consists of 14 residues. Deletions cut 0 bases from V and 4 bases from J, with 10 bases between.

The chain has TRBV13 and TRBJ2-1; the match to TRBD2 covers 10 bases. The CDR3 consists of 16 residues. V gave up 5 bases and J gave up 10 bases; unmatched junction bases: 14. Germline V CDR1 and CDR2: PRHDT, FYEKMQ (reference sequence). CDR3 region: CASSLREGLAGEEQFF. Here the CDR3 DNA reads TGTGCCAGCAGCCTACGGGAGGGTCTAGCGGGAGAAGAGCAGTTCTTC.

This clone was detected only once. This chain connects TRBV19 to TRBJ2-5, with 9 bases matching TRBD2. Per the germline V gene, CDR1 is LNHDA and CDR2 is SQIVND (reference sequence). The V and J ends lost 3 bases and 7 bases, in that order; junction bases with no gene match: 12. The CDR3 is 16 amino acids. This CDR3 is CASSISGRNGVRTQYF. CDR3 bases: TGTGCCAGTAGTATCAGCGGGAGGAACGGGGTTCGGACCCAGTACTTC.

The chain has TRBV18 and TRBJ2-7; D unresolved. The CDR3 consists of 14 residues. V shed 3 bases and J shed 0 bases, with 9 bases lying between them. Germline-derived CDR1 and CDR2 are KGHSH and LQKENI. CDR3 region: CASSPDWSSYEQYF. In DNA form, the CDR3 reads TGTGCCAGCTCACCTGACTGGAGCTCCTACGAGCAGTACTTC. The whole variable domain, filled in from reference TRBV18 and TRBJ2-7, reads NAGVMQNPRHLVRRRGQEARLRCSPMKGHSHVYWYRQLPEEGLKFMVYLQKENIIDESGMPKERFSAEFPKEGPSILRIQQVVRGDSAAYFCASSPDWSSYEQYFGPGTRLTVT.

In its sample, this clone was seen once. The chain links TRBV11-2 to TRBJ2-1; D gene uncertain. Trimming removed 0 bases at V and 0 bases at J, with 6 bases between. There are 15 residues in the CDR3. CDR1 SGHAT and CDR2 FQNNGV come from the germline V gene. The CDR3 protein is CASSLDAASYNEQFF. CDR3 DNA sequence: TGTGCCAGCAGCTTAGATGCAGCCTCCTACAATGAGCAGTTCTTC.

The chain joins TRBV10-3 to TRBJ2-7; 10 nucleotides agree with TRBD2. The CDR3 is made up of 14 amino acids. V lost 10 bases, J lost 9 bases, and 15 bases stayed unmatched. The germline gives CDR1 ENHRY, CDR2 SYGVKD. The CDR3 DNA reads as TGTGCCACCCTCGCAGCGGGAGGGAGTTTGGGGCAGTACTTC. Its protein product is CATLAAGGSLGQYF.

This clone has a single count. The chain combines TRBV5-1 with TRBJ2-5, with 8 bases that match TRBD2. The end of the DNA aligns better with TRBJ2-7, so the J call may be wrong. Germline V lookup: CDR1 SGHRS, CDR2 YFSETQ. The CDR3 runs to 13 residues. The CDR3 protein is CASSSGTRHEQYF. Written as DNA, the CDR3 is TGCGCCAGCAGCTCGGGGACTAGACACGAGCAGTACTTC.

As to this clone: A far bigger clonotype differs at one base, so this is likely a read error. At the DNA level, this CDR3 is encoded by other sequences in the same sample as well. The J gene is TRBJ2-5, the V gene TRBV30; no firm D call. This CDR3 is built from 13 residues. The germline V gene encodes CDR1 GTSNPN and CDR2 SVGIG (reference sequence). The CDR3 region is CAWSKEYQETQYF. In DNA form, the CDR3 reads TGTGCTTGGAGTAAGGAGTACCAAGAGACCCAGTACTTC.

The chain joins TRBV27 to TRBJ1-1, with TRBD1 identical over 9 bases. Trimming at V came to 4 bases and at J to 7 bases, leaving 10 bases not matched to a gene. CDR3 size: 15 residues. The germline V gene encodes CDR1 MNHEY and CDR2 SMNVEV (reference sequence). The CDR3 reads CASSWRTGVSGEAFF. Written as DNA, the CDR3 is TGTGCCAGCAGTTGGCGGACAGGGGTGAGTGGTGAAGCTTTCTTT.

This clone was observed once. The genes are TRBV19 and TRBJ2-2; 13 bases are a match to TRBD2. The CDR3 runs to 17 residues. The junction had 5 bases not matched to a gene; V was cut back by 5 bases and J by 2 bases. CDR1 and CDR2 from the germline V gene are LNHDA and SQIVND (reference sequence). The chain's CDR3 is CASSGWTSGRNTGELFF. CDR3 sequence (DNA): TGTGCCAGTAGTGGGTGGACTAGCGGGAGAAACACCGGGGAGCTGTTTTTT.

This clone has only one observation. The chain carries TRBV6-6 and TRBJ1-5; D perhaps matches TRBD1 (5 bases). CDR1 and CDR2 (germline): MNHNY, SVGAGI (reference sequence). This CDR3 is 14 amino acids long. Trimming left V 6 bases short and J 6 bases short, with 15 bases between. The chain's CDR3 is CASRIRAGTQPQHF. The CDR3 region has the DNA TGTGCCAGCAGAATCAGGGCAGGGACTCAGCCCCAGCATTTT.

This chain links TRBV7-2 with TRBJ2-1; 8 bases match TRBD2. The CDR3 is 19 amino acids. With 4 bases clipped from V and 8 bases from J, the junction kept 22 bases outside the gene matches. Germline V gene lookup returns CDR1 SGHTA and CDR2 FQGNSA. The CDR3 region has the DNA TGTGCCAGCAGCTCCGCACACACCATCACTAGCGGCTCCAAGTATGAGCAGTTCTTC. This gives the protein CASSSAHTITSGSKYEQFF.

This clone has more than one count but fewer than ten. This rearrangement joins TRBV6-5 to TRBJ1-5, with D unclear. The CDR3 extends over 14 amino acids. V lost 6 bases and J 2 bases, leaving 11 bases between the germline ends. Per germline, CDR1 MNHEY and CDR2 SVGAGI. CDR3 coding DNA: TGTGCCAGCAGGGGGTTTGGGGGCAATCAGCCCCAGCATTTT. Amino acids: CASRGFGGNQPQHF.

The V and J genes are TRBV10-3 and TRBJ2-5; 9 bases line up with TRBD1. The CDR3 contains 14 residues. With 11 bases clipped from V and 5 bases from J, the junction kept 12 bases outside the gene matches. Germline CDR1 ENHRY, CDR2 SYGVKD. The CDR3 loop reads CASARGQGIETQYF. The CDR3 nucleotides are TGTGCCTCCGCCAGGGGACAGGGTATTGAGACCCAGTACTTC.

The chain recombines TRBV25-1 with TRBJ2-5; D could derive from TRBD1 or TRBD2 (6 bases each). Germline V gene lookup returns CDR1 MGHDK and CDR2 SYGVNS. This CDR3 is built from 16 residues. V gave up 6 bases and J gave up 5 bases, with 22 bases separating them. CDR3 coding DNA: TGTGCCAGCAGGGACCCCCTGGGGGGCCGAGGGGAGACCCAGTACTTC. This gives the protein CASRDPLGGRGETQYF.

This clone appeared once. The genes are TRBV7-9 and TRBJ2-7, with D unclear. CDR1 and CDR2 (germline): SEHNR, FQNEAQ (reference sequence). V lost 4 bases and J lost 2, with 12 bases in between. This CDR3 is 14 amino acids long. CDR3 DNA sequence: TGTGCCAGCAGCTCCCGACAACCACCCTACGAGCAGTACTTC. Its protein is CASSSRQPPYEQYF. The full variable domain, rest sourced from reference TRBV7-9 and TRBJ2-7, is DTGVSQNPRHKITKRGQNVTFRCDPISEHNRLYWYRQTLGQGPEFLTYFQNEAQLEKSRLLSDRFSAERPKGSFSTLEIQRTEQGDSAMYLCASSSRQPPYEQYFGPGTRLTVT.

This clone is a singleton in its sample. The chain uses TRBV28 and TRBJ2-1, with 10 bases lining up with TRBD1. The CDR3 is 14 amino acids. J gave up 5 bases and V 6 bases, and 4 bases lay outside the gene matches. Germline assignment: CDR1 MDHEN and CDR2 SYDVKM. CDR3 in DNA: TGTGCCAGCAGGACAGGGGGCAGGGACAATGAGCAGTTCTTC. Protein sequence: CASRTGGRDNEQFF.

J is TRBJ2-2 and V is TRBV30; the D gene is possibly TRBD2 (6 bases). This CDR3 contains 13 residues. In germline, CDR1 is GTSNPN, CDR2 SVGIG (reference sequence). The V and J ends lost 3 bases and 7 bases respectively, with 12 bases between them. CDR3 DNA sequence: TGTGCCTGGAGACCAGGAGGGGACGGGGAGCTGTTTTTT. Its translation: CAWRPGGDGELFF.

This clone occurred once. The chain uses TRBV5-1 and TRBJ1-4; D possibly corresponds to TRBD1 (6 bases). V lost 3 bases and J 8 bases, leaving 14 bases between the germline ends. The CDR3 totals 14 residues. The V gene's germline CDR1 is SGHRS and CDR2 YFSETQ. The CDR3 bases are TGCGCCAGCAGCTCACAGGGCGTCGGGGAAAAACTGTTTTTT. Amino acid sequence: CASSSQGVGEKLFF. Full variable domain (missing parts from reference TRBV5-1 and TRBJ1-4): KAGVTQTPRYLIKTRGQQVTLSCSPISGHRSVSWYQQTPGQGLQFLFEYFSETQRNKGNFPGRFSGRQFSNSRSEMNVSTLELGDSALYLCASSSQGVGEKLFFGSGTQLSVL.

V gene TRBV2 combines with J gene TRBJ2-1; the D is unclear. Trimming took 11 bases from V and 3 from J, leaving 17 bases between them. The germline CDR1 and CDR2 sequences are SNHLY and FYNNEI. The CDR3 spans 14 residues. CDR3 DNA sequence: TGTGCCGGCACCAGACTGACGGGCTACAATGAGCAGTTCTTC. It encodes CAGTRLTGYNEQFF. The whole variable domain, remainder taken from reference TRBV2 and TRBJ2-1, is EPEVTQTPSHQVTQMGQEVILRCVPISNHLYFYWYRQILGQKVEFLVSFYNNEISEKSEIFDDQFSVERPDGSNFTLKIRSTKLEDSAMYFCAGTRLTGYNEQFFGPGTRLTVL.

Written as DNA, the CDR3 is TGTGCCAGCAGTTACCAGCAAGGAGGGACTGAAGCTTTCTTT. Its protein product is CASSYQQGGTEAFF. V and J are TRBV6-5 and TRBJ1-1, with no clear D. The germline V gene encodes CDR1 MNHEY and CDR2 SVGAGI. The CDR3 covers 14 residues. Trimming removed 2 bases at V and 5 bases at J, with 12 bases between.

The rearrangement joins TRBV28 to TRBJ2-2; D is perhaps TRBD1 or TRBD2 (5 bases each). Trimming removed 4 bases from V and 9 bases from J, with 18 bases in between. Germline CDR1 MDHEN, CDR2 SYDVKM. The CDR3 contains 15 residues. This CDR3 is CASSSQGRPPRELFF. As DNA, the CDR3 is TGTGCCAGCAGTTCGCAGGGACGCCCACCTAGGGAGCTGTTTTTT.

Regarding this clone: The sample carries other DNA sequences with the same CDR3. The chain recombines TRBV5-1 with TRBJ2-3, with no clear D. The V gene lost 0 bases and the J gene lost 0 bases, with 5 bases spanning the gap. This CDR3 comprises 14 residues. Germline lookup yields CDR1 SGHRS and CDR2 YFSETQ. CDR3 loop: CASSLAGSTDTQYF. Here the CDR3 DNA reads TGCGCCAGCAGCTTGGCCGGTAGCACAGATACGCAGTATTTT. The full variable domain, in which reference TRBV5-1 and TRBJ2-3 provide the parts outside the CDR3, is KAGVTQTPRYLIKTRGQQVTLSCSPISGHRSVSWYQQTPGQGLQFLFEYFSETQRNKGNFPGRFSGRQFSNSRSEMNVSTLELGDSALYLCASSLAGSTDTQYFGPGTRLTVL.

As to this clone: The sample carries other DNA sequences with the same CDR3. The gene calls are TRBV11-2 and TRBJ2-7; TRBD2 aligns across 7 bases. The junction had 5 bases not matched to a gene; V was cut back by 6 bases and J by 0 bases. This CDR3 is built from 14 residues. Per the germline V gene, CDR1 is SGHAT and CDR2 is FQNNGV. CDR3 bases: TGTGCCAGCAGTCCTCCGGGGGGCTCCTACGAGCAGTACTTC. Translation: CASSPPGGSYEQYF.

Comment on this clone: This same CDR3 is encoded by further DNA sequences in the sample. The V gene is TRBV4-1, the J gene TRBJ2-3; D ambiguous. Trimming left V 1 base short and J 1 base short, with 9 bases between. CDR1 and CDR2 (germline): MGHRA, YSYEKL. The CDR3 loop spans 15 amino acids. The CDR3 nucleotides are TGCGCCAGCAGCCAAGTGGGCTCACGCACAGATACGCAGTATTTT. Translated: CASSQVGSRTDTQYF.

The DNA for the CDR3 is TGTGCCAGTAGTAGCGGGAGTGGGGGGAATGAGCAGTTCTTC. It translates to CASSSGSGGNEQFF. The chain joins TRBV19 to TRBJ2-1; 7 nucleotides match TRBD2. Unmatched junction bases numbered 7, after V lost 4 bases and J lost 7 bases. The CDR3 has 14 residues. Germline assignment: CDR1 LNHDA and CDR2 SQIVND (reference sequence).